Below are 23 T cell receptor beta chains sequenced from a single sample in a study of shared clonotypes between healthy human individuals. Sequencing used immunoSEQ multiplex PCR; TCRdb keeps in-frame clones, though not all of them. The table shows millions of clones, with around 93% occurring only once. Terminally differentiated effector memory CD45RA+ cells were left out of the naive CD8 fraction, which was CD45RO-negative and positively selected for CCR7. The sequencing sample was made of naive CD8+ T cells from PBMCs. The receptors come from a man between 18 and 35 years old in good health. Some clones in this sample may be carry-over from other donors' samples.

The sample holds one count of this clone. The J gene is TRBJ2-7, the V gene TRBV7-8; 11 bases are shared with TRBD1. Germline assignment: CDR1 SGHVS and CDR2 FQNEAQ. There are 14 residues in the CDR3. V trimming: 4 bases; J trimming: 6 bases; junction bases outside the gene matches: 5. CDR3: CASSYGTGGGEQYF. In nucleotides, the CDR3 is TGTGCCAGCAGCTACGGGACAGGGGGAGGCGAGCAGTACTTC.

V and J are TRBV28 and TRBJ2-1, with TRBD2 matching over 8 bases. This CDR3 has 14 residues. J gave up 8 bases and V 5 bases, and 8 bases lay outside the gene matches. CDR1 is MDHEN, CDR2 SYDVKM, per germline. The CDR3 reads CASSPRGLDDEQFF. The CDR3 nucleotides are TGTGCCAGCAGTCCTCGGGGACTAGACGATGAGCAGTTCTTC.

Only a few counts were recorded for this clone. This chain joins TRBV18 and TRBJ1-1; 9 bases are shared with TRBD1. CDR3 length equals 14 residues. Germline V CDR1 and CDR2: KGHSH, LQKENI. Unmatched junction bases numbered 6, after V lost 5 bases and J lost 5 bases. The CDR3 sequence is CASSSDRGGTEAFF. The CDR3 region has the DNA TGTGCCAGCTCATCGGACAGGGGAGGGACTGAAGCTTTCTTT.

This chain joins TRBV9 and TRBJ1-2, with D possibly being TRBD1 (6 bases). Trimming took off 6 bases at V and 4 bases at J, with 16 bases between the two ends. CDR1 is SGDLS and CDR2 is YYNGEE in the germline V gene. The CDR3 contains 14 residues. The CDR3 region is CASTSGGRGYGYTF. The CDR3 DNA reads TGTGCCAGCACCTCGGGGGGGCGCGGCTATGGCTACACCTTC. Looking up the rest from reference TRBV9 and TRBJ1-2 gives the full variable domain: DSGVTQTPKHLITATGQRVTLRCSPRSGDLSVYWYQQSLDQGLQFLIQYYNGEERAKGNILERFSAQQFPDLHSELNLSSLELGDSALYFCASTSGGRGYGYTFGSGTRLTVV.

The rearrangement uses TRBV10-3 and TRBJ2-1, with 8 positions matching TRBD2. J was trimmed by 5 bases and V by 0 bases; bases with no gene match: 21. There are 21 residues in the CDR3. Germline V lookup: CDR1 ENHRY, CDR2 SYGVKD. CDR3 in DNA: TGTGCCATCAGTGAGTCGATCGCAGGGACCCTTCTCGGGGGGGTGAACAATGAGCAGTTCTTC. It specifies CAISESIAGTLLGGVNNEQFF.

V is TRBV4-1 and J is TRBJ2-2; D unresolved. The CDR3 has 15 amino acids. The germline V gene encodes CDR1 MGHRA and CDR2 YSYEKL. The V end lost 6 bases, the J end lost 0 bases, and 11 bases lay between the germline ends. CDR3 DNA: TGCGCCAGCAGTATCCGATTCACGAACACCGGGGAGCTGTTTTTT. It specifies CASSIRFTNTGELFF.

This chain links TRBV14 with TRBJ2-1; 11 bases are a match to TRBD2. The length of the CDR3 is 16 residues. The junction had 4 bases not matched to a gene; V was cut back by 4 bases and J by 2 bases. Per germline, CDR1 SGHDN and CDR2 FVKESK. CDR3 loop: CASSLKTSGAYNEQFF. Written as DNA, the CDR3 is TGTGCCAGCAGCCTTAAGACTAGCGGGGCCTACAATGAGCAGTTCTTC.

This clone appeared a few times. The CDR3 nucleotides read TGTGCCAGCAGCAGCTACCTCACTGAAGCTTTCTTT. This sequence encodes CASSSYLTEAFF. J is TRBJ1-1 and V is TRBV6-5; D ambiguous. Trimming cost V 6 bases and J 4 bases, with 9 bases left between them. Per the germline V gene, CDR1 is MNHEY and CDR2 is SVGAGI. CDR3 length equals 12 residues.

The chain employs TRBV27 and TRBJ1-5; TRBD1 might be the D (6 bases). The CDR3 consists of 16 residues. In germline, CDR1 is MNHEY, CDR2 SMNVEV (reference sequence). V was pared by 5 bases and J by 3 bases, with 17 bases between. The CDR3: CASSPSAGDDNQPQHF. DNA of the CDR3: TGTGCCAGCAGTCCCTCGGCAGGGGACGACAATCAGCCCCAGCATTTT.

The chain employs TRBV19 and TRBJ2-1, with TRBD2 matching 8 bases. V lost 0 bases, J lost 7 bases, and 11 bases stayed unmatched. Germline V gene data show CDR1 as LNHDA and CDR2 as SQIVND (reference sequence). The CDR3 is made up of 17 amino acids. The CDR3 sequence: CASSIEGPLAGWNEQFF. The CDR3 coding sequence is TGTGCCAGTAGTATAGAAGGGCCCCTAGCGGGTTGGAATGAGCAGTTCTTC.

V is TRBV11-2 and J is TRBJ1-5; D might be TRBD1 (5 bases). CDR3 length: 16 amino acids. Trimming took off 0 bases at V and 0 bases at J, with 9 bases between the two ends. The V gene's germline CDR1 is SGHAT and CDR2 FQNNGV. The CDR3 DNA sequence: TGTGCCAGCAGCTTAGATTCAGGGTATAGCAATCAGCCCCAGCATTTT. Translation: CASSLDSGYSNQPQHF. The full variable domain, rest sourced from reference TRBV11-2 and TRBJ1-5, is EAGVAQSPRYKIIEKRQSVAFWCNPISGHATLYWYQQILGQGPKLLIQFQNNGVVDDSQLPKDRFSAERLKGVDSTLKIQPAKLEDSAVYLCASSLDSGYSNQPQHFGDGTRLSIL.

The rearrangement links TRBV7-9 to TRBJ2-2; TRBD1 matches 9 bases. The V gene's germline CDR1 is SEHNR and CDR2 FQNEAQ (reference sequence). The V gene end was trimmed by 4 bases and the J gene end by 4 bases; junction bases not matched to a gene: 4. This CDR3 is built from 15 residues. DNA for the CDR3: TGTGCCAGCAGCTGGACAGGGGCGAGCACCGGGGAGCTGTTTTTT. Its translation is CASSWTGASTGELFF. Supplemented by reference TRBV7-9 and TRBJ2-2, the full variable domain reads DTGVSQNPRHKITKRGQNVTFRCDPISEHNRLYWYRQTLGQGPEFLTYFQNEAQLEKSRLLSDRFSAERPKGSFSTLEIQRTEQGDSAMYLCASSWTGASTGELFFGEGSRLTVL.

The CDR3 reads CASSLGVAGGTNEQFF. Written as DNA, the CDR3 is TGTGCCAGCAGCTTAGGGGTAGCGGGAGGGACCAATGAGCAGTTCTTC. The chain links TRBV7-7 to TRBJ2-1; 11 nucleotides line up with TRBD2. In germline, CDR1 is SSHAT, CDR2 FNYEAQ (reference sequence). This CDR3 spans 16 amino acids. V lost 1 base and J lost 6; bases outside the gene matches: 5.

J is TRBJ2-7 and V is TRBV11-2, with no clear D. The CDR3 length is 13 residues. CDR1 and CDR2 from the germline V gene are SGHAT and FQNNGV. The V end was cut by 3 bases, the J end by 3 bases, with 9 bases between. CDR3 amino acids: CASSFGSRYEQYF. The CDR3 coding sequence is TGTGCCAGCAGCTTTGGGTCCCGCTACGAGCAGTACTTC.

J is TRBJ2-7 and V is TRBV27; 11 bases agree with TRBD2. Germline assignment: CDR1 MNHEY and CDR2 SMNVEV (reference sequence). V shed 5 bases, J shed 4 bases, and the junction held 7 bases outside the gene matches. The CDR3 consists of 15 residues. The CDR3: CASSLDASGRYEQYF. The CDR3 DNA reads as TGTGCCAGCAGTCTAGACGCTAGCGGGAGGTACGAGCAGTACTTC.

This clone was detected once. The chain joins TRBV29-1 to TRBJ2-7; D not certain. This CDR3 is 13 amino acids long. Between the trimmed V and J ends, which lost 6 bases and 2 bases, there was a span of 14 bases. CDR1 and CDR2 (germline): SQVTM, ANQGSEA. As DNA, the CDR3 is TGCAGCGTCTCTCTTGGGGTGACCTACGAGCAGTACTTC. As protein: CSVSLGVTYEQYF.

This sequence joins TRBV27 and TRBJ2-2; 9 positions match TRBD2. The CDR3 length is 15 residues. The trim removed 5 bases at V and 5 bases at J, leaving 6 bases unmatched. Germline CDR1 and CDR2: MNHEY and SMNVEV (reference sequence). CDR3 in DNA: TGTGCCAGCAGTCGTAGCGGGAGTTTTACCGGGGAGCTGTTTTTT. It yields the protein CASSRSGSFTGELFF.

This sequence joins TRBV5-5 and TRBJ2-1; no definite D call. This CDR3 comprises 12 residues. The V end was cut by 0 bases, the J end by 5 bases, with 3 bases between. Germline V gene lookup returns CDR1 SGHKS and CDR2 YYEKEE (reference sequence). CDR3 sequence reads: CASSLVDNEQFF. CDR3 nucleotides: TGTGCCAGCAGCTTGGTAGACAATGAGCAGTTCTTC.

The J gene is TRBJ1-2, the V gene TRBV10-3, with 9 positions matching TRBD1. V lost 8 bases, J lost 0 bases, and 13 bases stayed unmatched. In germline, CDR1 is ENHRY, CDR2 SYGVKD. This CDR3 region has 17 residues. The CDR3 DNA reads as TGTGCCATCGGGGATTGGACAGGGGAGATTCCTAACTATGGCTACACCTTC. Amino acids: CAIGDWTGEIPNYGYTF.

Of note for this clone: The same CDR3 can be traced to other DNA sequences in this sample. The gene calls are TRBV7-9 and TRBJ2-7; D possibly corresponds to TRBD2 (6 bases). The V end lost 6 bases, the J end lost 4 bases, and 16 bases lay between the germline ends. This CDR3 is built from 14 residues. Germline V lookup: CDR1 SEHNR, CDR2 FQNEAQ (reference sequence). The CDR3 is CASSGGGSGYEQYF. The CDR3 DNA reads as TGTGCCAGCAGTGGTGGCGGTAGCGGTTACGAGCAGTACTTC.

The chain links TRBV7-9 to TRBJ2-1, with a weak D call TRBD2 (6 bases). Deletions cut 5 bases from V and 3 bases from J, with 8 bases between. CDR1 is SEHNR, CDR2 FQNEAQ, per germline (reference sequence). The CDR3 contains 13 residues. CDR3 nucleotide sequence: TGTGCCAGCAGCACGGGACTCTACAATGAGCAGTTCTTC. This translates into CASSTGLYNEQFF.

The chain joins TRBV7-2 to TRBJ2-1, with D possibly called TRBD1 or TRBD2 (5 bases each). The germline gives CDR1 SGHTA, CDR2 FQGNSA. V lost 4 bases and J 13 bases, leaving 11 bases between the germline ends. The CDR3 runs 11 residues. In DNA form, the CDR3 reads TGTGCCAGCAGCTCGGGACCATCCCAGTTCTTC. It codes for CASSSGPSQFF.

The V and J genes are TRBV29-1 and TRBJ1-2; D is ambiguous. Germline CDR1 is SQVTM and CDR2 is ANQGSEA. Trimming removed 3 bases at V and 5 bases at J, with 7 bases between. CDR3 length: 11 amino acids. The CDR3 sequence: CSVDAGYGYTF. The CDR3 region has the DNA TGCAGCGTTGACGCCGGATATGGCTACACCTTC. Together with reference TRBV29-1 and TRBJ1-2, the CDR3 gives the full variable domain: SAVISQKPSRDICQRGTSLTIQCQVDSQVTMMFWYRQQPGQSLTLIATANQGSEATYESGFVIDKFPISRPNLTFSTLTVSNMSPEDSSIYLCSVDAGYGYTFGSGTRLTVV.